Listed below are T cell receptor beta chains from one sample, sequenced in a study of PD-L1 blockade in urothelial cancer. Clones were read by immunoSEQ multiplex PCR, and TCRdb kept only the in-frame ones, dropping some. The table has 60,000 to 75,000 clones, around 86% seen once. The material sequenced was PBMCs, taken around atezolizumab (anti-PD-L1) treatment. The receptors here all came from a man aged 55 to 70 with urothelial cancer. Both conserved end residues are part of each CDR3. The order of the fields is D gene, clone size, CDR3 length, J gene, V gene, CDR3 DNA, CDR3 protein. D genes are given only for firm matches. Clone size, where shown, is once, few, many, or a class for clones that have expanded.

TRBD1 - 16 TRBJ1-3 TRBV28 TGTGCCAGCAGATACACCGGGACAGGGGGTGGAAACACCATATATTTT CASRYTGTGGGNTIYF
- few 14 TRBJ2-3 TRBV30 TGTGCCTGGAGTGTAGCGGGCGCCACAGATACGCAGTATTTT CAWSVAGATDTQYF
- - 14 TRBJ1-1 TRBV25-1 TGTGCCAGCATCCCAGGGTATTCTGCTGCTGAAGCTTTCTTT CASIPGYSAAEAFF
- - 16 TRBJ2-2 TRBV11-2 TGTGCCAGCAGCTTAGTAGGCGGGGCTAACACCGGGGAGCTGTTTTTT CASSLVGGANTGELFF
TRBD2 - 15 TRBJ2-7 TRBV19 TGTGCCAGTAGTACGAAAGGGCGGGGGGCCTACGAGCAGTACTTC CASSTKGRGAYEQYF
- - 16 TRBJ2-2 TRBV7-2 TGTGCCAGCAGCTTGAAGGGGGAAGTTTTATCCGGGGAGCTGTTTTTT CASSLKGEVLSGELFF
- - 13 TRBJ2-3 TRBV5-1 TGCGCCAGCAGCTTTCTTAGCACAGATACGCAGTATTTT CASSFLSTDTQYF
- - 16 TRBJ2-7 TRBV7-6 TGTGCCAGCAGCTCCGAGGGGGGGACAGGTGTCTACGAGCAGTACTTC CASSSEGGTGVYEQYF
- - 14 TRBJ1-4 TRBV6-1 TGTGCCAGCAGTGAGGGCAGGGTCGGTGAAAAACTGTTTTTT CASSEGRVGEKLFF
TRBD1 - 13 TRBJ1-3 TRBV28 TGTGCCAGTTACAGGGGCCCCGGAAACACCATATATTTT CASYRGPGNTIYF
- - 15 TRBJ2-3 TRBV2 TGTGCCAGCAGTGACTACGCGTCGGGCACAGATACGCAGTATTTT CASSDYASGTDTQYF
TRBD2 - 18 TRBJ2-3 TRBV19 TGTGCCAGTAGTTCCGGACTAGCGGGGGGCACGTTTAGGGATACGCAGTATTTT CASSSGLAGGTFRDTQYF
- few 16 TRBJ1-5 TRBV30 TGTGCCTGGAGTGTATCTAATTCTGGGGGCGCGGGGCCCCAGCATTTT CAWSVSNSGGAGPQHF
- - 14 TRBJ2-5 TRBV4-1 TGCGCCAGCAGCCAAGAGTGGAGTCTTGAGACCCAGTACTTC CASSQEWSLETQYF
- - 16 TRBJ1-2 TRBV27 TGTGCCAGCAGTTTATCGATAGACTATGGGGACTATGGCTACACCTTC CASSLSIDYGDYGYTF
- - 17 TRBJ2-7 TRBV11-2 TGTGCCAGCAGCTTAGCCTCGGAAGTAACAGTTACCTACGAGCAGTACTTC CASSLASEVTVTYEQYF
TRBD1 - 16 TRBJ2-5 TRBV4-2 TGTGCCAGCAGCCATTCCTACTGGGACAGGTGGGAGACCCAGTACTTC CASSHSYWDRWETQYF
- - 13 TRBJ1-1 TRBV9 TGTGCCAGCAGCGGCAGAGCTCGGGGTGAAGCTTTCTTT CASSGRARGEAFF
TRBD1 - 13 TRBJ1-3 TRBV6-5 TGTGCCAGCAGGACAGGGGTTGGAAACACCATATATTTT CASRTGVGNTIYF
- few 14 TRBJ2-4 TRBV18 TGTGCCAGCTCACCAGAGATAGCCAAAAACATTCAGTACTTC CASSPEIAKNIQYF
- - 13 TRBJ1-5 TRBV27 TGTGCCAGCAGTTTAGAAGGGGATCAGCCCCAGCATTTT CASSLEGDQPQHF
- - 14 TRBJ1-1 TRBV19 TGTGCCAGTAGCCCCCCGGGCCCCGGAGGAGGAGCTTTCTTT CASSPPGPGGGAFF
- - 14 TRBJ2-7 TRBV6-5 TGTGCCAGCAGTTACCGGGAGAGGGGCTACGAGCAGTACTTC CASSYRERGYEQYF
- - 13 TRBJ1-1 TRBV5-6 TGTGCCAGCAGCTTGGCCATTTTTACTGAAGCTTTCTTT CASSLAIFTEAFF
TRBD2 - 17 TRBJ2-5 TRBV5-6 TGTGCCAGCAGCTTGGTAAATTCGCTAGCGGGGGTGGAGACCCAGTACTTC CASSLVNSLAGVETQYF
TRBD1 - 16 TRBJ1-4 TRBV5-1 TGCGCCAGCAGCATCGGACAGGGCTTTGATAATGAAAAACTGTTTTTT CASSIGQGFDNEKLFF
- - 12 TRBJ2-1 TRBV7-2 TGTGCCAGCAGCTTAACAGGGATTGAGCAGTTCTTC CASSLTGIEQFF
- - 12 TRBJ1-6 TRBV5-4 TGTGCCAGCAGCTTGGCTGATTCACCCCTCCACTTT CASSLADSPLHF
TRBD2 - 14 TRBJ2-7 TRBV5-1 TGCGCCAGCACCTTAGCGGGGGGGCCCTACGAGCAGTACTTC CASTLAGGPYEQYF
- - 12 TRBJ2-1 TRBV30 TGTGCCTGGAGTGTACAGGCCAGAGGACGGTTCTTC CAWSVQARGRFF
TRBD2 once 15 TRBJ2-3 TRBV2 TGTGCCAGCAGGGCTAGCGGGGGGATTGCCGATACGCAGTATTTT CASRASGGIADTQYF
- - 16 TRBJ2-3 TRBV9 TGTGCCAGCAGCGTAGATGGGGGGTTGAGCACAGATACGCAGTATTTT CASSVDGGLSTDTQYF
TRBD1 - 17 TRBJ1-1 TRBV5-5 TGTGCCAGCAGCCCGGCCGGGACAGGGATCATGAACACTGAAGCTTTCTTT CASSPAGTGIMNTEAFF
TRBD2 - 16 TRBJ2-2 TRBV9 TGTGCCAGCAGCGCCCCGGGACTAGCGGGGCTCGGGGAGCTGTTTTTT CASSAPGLAGLGELFF
- - 12 TRBJ1-1 TRBV7-2 TGTGCCAGCAGGGGACAGAACACTGAAGCTTTCTTT CASRGQNTEAFF
TRBD2 - 16 TRBJ2-3 TRBV7-2 TGTGCCAGCAGCTTAGAACTAGCGGGGGGCACAGATACGCAGTATTTT CASSLELAGGTDTQYF
- - 12 TRBJ2-7 TRBV29-1 TGCAGCGTTGTCGGGGTCGGAGACGAGCAGTACTTC CSVVGVGDEQYF
- - 15 TRBJ2-1 TRBV9 TGTGCCAGCAGCCGAATCCTGGGGGCGTCAGGTGAGCAGTTCTTC CASSRILGASGEQFF
- - 14 TRBJ1-5 TRBV7-2 TGTGCCAGCAGCTGGGGGGGGTCGGGTCAGCCCCAGCATTTT CASSWGGSGQPQHF
- - 13 TRBJ2-1 TRBV2 TGTGCCAGCAGCGGAGGGGGGGTAAGGGAGCAGTTCTTC CASSGGGVREQFF
TRBD2 - 15 TRBJ2-5 TRBV11-2 TGTGCCAGCAGTAAGGAAGCGGGGGGGCATTCGACCCAGTACTTC CASSKEAGGHSTQYF
- - 17 TRBJ2-3 TRBV10-1 TGCGCCAGCAGTGAGGGGGACTGGCGGGGATACACAGATACGCAGTATTTT CASSEGDWRGYTDTQYF
- - 13 TRBJ2-1 TRBV7-6 TGTGCCAGCAGGGATCGACAGGCCGATGAGCAGTTCTTC CASRDRQADEQFF
- - 13 TRBJ1-2 TRBV5-6 TGTGCCAGCAGCTTGGGCGGCGGGTATGGCTACACCTTC CASSLGGGYGYTF
TRBD2 few 15 TRBJ2-7 TRBV28 TGTGCCAGCAGCCAGACTAGCGGGGGGTCCTACGAGCAGTACTTC CASSQTSGGSYEQYF
- few 15 TRBJ2-1 TRBV6-5 TGTGCCAGCAGTTACTCGTCAGGACAATACAATGAGCAGTTCTTC CASSYSSGQYNEQFF
- - 16 TRBJ1-3 TRBV4-3 TGCGCCAGCAGCCAATACAGAGTCGTCTCTGGAAACACCATATATTTT CASSQYRVVSGNTIYF
- - 11 TRBJ2-7 TRBV28 TGTGCCAGCACAGGGTCCTACGAGCAGTACTTC CASTGSYEQYF
- - 16 TRBJ1-4 TRBV30 TGTGCCTGGAGCTCACAGGGTACCCCTCTTTGGGAAAAACTGTTTTTT CAWSSQGTPLWEKLFF
TRBD1 - 12 TRBJ1-2 TRBV27 TGTGCCAGCAGCCAGGGGGCAGGGGGCTACACCTTC CASSQGAGGYTF
- - 13 TRBJ2-7 TRBV6-1 TGTGCCAGCAGTGGTAGCTTCTCCTACGAGCAGTACTTC CASSGSFSYEQYF
- few 14 TRBJ1-1 TRBV4-3 TGCGCCAGCAGCCAAGCCCAGGGGAGCACTGAAGCTTTCTTT CASSQAQGSTEAFF